Described below is a single T cell receptor beta chain sequence and its context. The antigen is undetermined. V was cut by 5 bases and J by 3 bases, with 14 bases left in between. CDR1 MNHEY and CDR2 SVGAGI come from the germline V gene. This CDR3 is 15 amino acids long. Stated treatment: over 15 received Ad26.COV2.S at low or high dose, single or two shots; about 5 received placebo; per-sample allocation not given. Each sample was drawn 63 days after the first injection (of vaccine or placebo). An Ad26 vector expressing Wuhan-strain SARS-CoV-2 spike served as the vaccine. The table came from immunoSEQ multiplex PCR; TCRdb's copy has only in-frame clones and leaves some out. The sample shows approximately 410,000 clones, around 87% of them seen only once. The sample belongs to a study of Ad26.COV2.S vaccination and SARS-CoV-2 variants. Turning to the study itself: Donor got 5x10^10 or 1x10^11 viral particles of Ad26.COV2.S. Study observations and caveats: Non-spike TCR breadth was similar in vaccine and placebo recipients.

The sequence derives from a person aged 18-60 years who received the Ad26.COV2.S COVID-19 vaccine or a placebo. The sequenced sample was peripheral blood, obtained in a trial of Ad26.COV2.S vaccine versus placebo. The chain links TRBV6-5 to TRBJ1-5, with D possibly TRBD1 on 6 matching bases. CDR3 amino acids: CASSPGGGHNQPQHF. The CDR3, as DNA: TGTGCCAGCAGTCCCGGGGGGGGGCACAATCAGCCCCAGCATTTT.